The 18 T cell receptor beta chains below were found in one sample sequenced in a study of OX40 agonist ivuxolimab in advanced cancers. This table comes from immunoSEQ multiplex PCR, and its TCRdb copy is limited to in-frame clones, with some not included. This table has approximately 47,000 clones, over 85% appearing once. The sequences come from CD4+ or CD8+ T cells sorted from blood, collected in a trial of the OX40 agonist ivuxolimab. Receptors were obtained from an adult with an advanced solid tumor such as melanoma, head and neck, liver or kidney cancer.

This rearrangement joins TRBV9 to TRBJ1-1; 9 positions agree with TRBD1. Unmatched junction bases numbered 12, after V lost 3 bases and J lost 6 bases. There are 16 residues in the CDR3. Germline CDR1 is SGDLS and CDR2 is YYNGEE. The CDR3 here is CASSENRDRDMAEAFF. The CDR3 nucleotides are TGTGCCAGCAGCGAAAACCGGGACAGGGATATGGCTGAAGCTTTCTTT.

The chain employs TRBV10-2 and TRBJ2-7, with D possibly matching TRBD2 (6 bases). CDR1 and CDR2 from the germline V gene are WSHSY and SAAADI. Trimming took off 7 bases at V and 12 bases at J, with 19 bases between the two ends. This CDR3 spans 12 amino acids. The CDR3 is CASIRRGYERYF. CDR3 sequence (DNA): TGCGCCAGCATCCGGAGGGGATACGAACGGTACTTC.

The J gene is TRBJ2-3, the V gene TRBV2; no reliable D call. Germline CDR1 is SNHLY and CDR2 is FYNNEI. The V end lost 1 base, the J end lost 6 bases, and 8 bases lay between the germline ends. The CDR3 runs to 13 residues. The CDR3 coding sequence is TGTGCCAGCAGTGAAGGCCGCGCGGATACGCAGTATTTT. This codes for CASSEGRADTQYF.

The CDR3 DNA reads TGTGCCAGCAGTTACTCAACAGGGTACAATGAGCAGTTCTTC. It yields the protein CASSYSTGYNEQFF. The chain couples TRBV6-5 to TRBJ2-1; perhaps TRBD1 as D (6 bases). CDR1 and CDR2 (germline): MNHEY, SVGAGI. Trimming stripped 0 bases from V and 4 bases from J, with 7 bases between. The CDR3 extends over 14 amino acids.

Here the CDR3 DNA reads TGTGCCAGCAGCTTCGGGGAAAGGGGCAATCAGCCCCAGCATTTT. Protein sequence: CASSFGERGNQPQHF. V is TRBV7-9 and J is TRBJ1-5, with D hard to call. This CDR3 has 15 amino acids. Germline CDR1 and CDR2: SEHNR and FQNEAQ (reference sequence). Trimming stripped 3 bases from V and 2 bases from J, with 11 bases between.

The V call is TRBV6-1, the J call TRBJ2-7; D not certain. V lost 3 bases to trimming and J lost 3 bases, with 0 bases between them. The CDR3 is made up of 10 amino acids. Germline V gene data show CDR1 as MNHNS and CDR2 as SASEGT. The CDR3 protein is CASSDYEQYF. For the CDR3, the DNA is TGTGCCAGCAGTGACTACGAGCAGTACTTC.

This clone came up once. This chain links TRBV6-1 with TRBJ1-5; D remains ambiguous. Trimming took off 2 bases at V and 4 bases at J, with 15 bases between the two ends. Germline CDR1 is MNHNS and CDR2 is SASEGT. The CDR3 runs to 16 residues. The CDR3 protein is CASSERSGGLNQPQHF. The CDR3 DNA reads TGTGCCAGCAGTGAAAGGTCCGGAGGGTTAAATCAGCCCCAGCATTTT.

The chain combines TRBV27 with TRBJ1-1; weak D call: TRBD1 (6 bases). The CDR3 has 14 residues. Per the germline V gene, CDR1 is MNHEY and CDR2 is SMNVEV (reference sequence). V lost 5 bases, J lost 4 bases, and 14 bases lay in between. The CDR3 protein is CASSTGNLGTEAFF. Written as DNA, the CDR3 is TGTGCCAGCAGTACAGGGAATCTGGGCACTGAAGCTTTCTTT.

The rearrangement uses TRBV6-6 and TRBJ1-2, with 9 bases lining up with TRBD1. The germline V gene encodes CDR1 MNHNY and CDR2 SVGAGI (reference sequence). Trimming removed 4 bases from V and 10 bases from J; junction bases left unmatched: 16. This CDR3 region has 16 residues. In DNA, the CDR3 is TGTGCCAGCAGTTTTCGACCGTCCGGGACAGGGATAGTCTACACCTTC. The encoded protein is CASSFRPSGTGIVYTF.

V and J are TRBV28 and TRBJ2-7, with TRBD1 matching 10 bases. This CDR3 has 17 amino acids. CDR1 is MDHEN and CDR2 is SYDVKM in the germline V gene. Trimming at V came to 3 bases and at J to 3 bases, leaving 11 bases not matched to a gene. The CDR3 reads CASSFSISGQGYYEQYF. The CDR3 DNA reads as TGTGCCAGCAGTTTCTCCATATCGGGACAGGGGTACTACGAGCAGTACTTC.

The rearrangement links TRBV2 to TRBJ1-3, with TRBD1 as a possible D gene (5 bases). Germline V CDR1 and CDR2: SNHLY, FYNNEI. V lost 11 bases to trimming and J lost 3 bases, with 11 bases between them. The CDR3 length is 12 residues. The DNA for the CDR3 is TGTGCCGCCTTGGGGGTTGGAAACACCATATATTTT. Its protein is CAALGVGNTIYF.

V gene TRBV7-2 combines with J gene TRBJ2-7; either TRBD1 or TRBD2 may supply D (5 bases each). This CDR3 has 15 amino acids. V was cut by 0 bases and J by 2 bases, with 11 bases left in between. Germline CDR1 SGHTA, CDR2 FQGNSA. CDR3 sequence: CASSLAPGPTYEQYF. For the CDR3, the DNA is TGTGCCAGCAGCTTAGCACCGGGGCCGACCTACGAGCAGTACTTC.

The sample holds a few counts of this clone. This rearrangement joins TRBV27 to TRBJ1-2; TRBD1 might be the D (6 bases). Trimming took 4 bases from V and 3 from J, leaving 18 bases between them. Germline lookup yields CDR1 MNHEY and CDR2 SMNVEV (reference sequence). CDR3 length: 16 amino acids. The CDR3 nucleotides read TGTGCCAGCAGTTCCTCTACAGGGCTCCGCGACTATGGCTACACCTTC. Protein sequence: CASSSSTGLRDYGYTF.

The CDR3, as DNA: TGTGCCAGCAGTTTAAAGCGGGGGGTTGGCACAGATACGCAGTATTTT. It specifies CASSLKRGVGTDTQYF. The chain is built from TRBV27 and TRBJ2-3; 9 bases are a match to TRBD2. V lost 2 bases to trimming and J lost 1 base; unmatched junction nucleotides: 4. This CDR3 comprises 16 residues. The germline V gene has CDR1 MNHEY and CDR2 SMNVEV (reference sequence).

The chain couples TRBV28 to TRBJ1-2, with D possibly matching TRBD1 (5 bases). In germline, CDR1 is MDHEN, CDR2 SYDVKM. This CDR3 has 14 amino acids. Trimming pared 4 bases from V and 8 bases from J, leaving 17 bases between. CDR3 nucleotides: TGTGCCAGCAGTTCCTATAGCTTGGGGGAAGGCTACACCTTC. It codes for CASSSYSLGEGYTF.

The chain uses TRBV7-9 and TRBJ1-1; no definite D call. CDR3 size: 13 residues. CDR1 is SEHNR and CDR2 is FQNEAQ in the germline V gene (reference sequence). V was shortened by 3 bases and J by 1 base, with 6 bases between the two germline ends. CDR3 bases: TGTGCCAGCAGCTTGGGCTCGAACACTGAAGCTTTCTTT. Amino acid sequence: CASSLGSNTEAFF. The complete variable domain, with remaining parts taken from reference TRBV7-9 and TRBJ1-1, reads DTGVSQNPRHKITKRGQNVTFRCDPISEHNRLYWYRQTLGQGPEFLTYFQNEAQLEKSRLLSDRFSAERPKGSFSTLEIQRTEQGDSAMYLCASSLGSNTEAFFGQGTRLTVV.

In this sample, this clone turned up once. The gene calls are TRBV19 and TRBJ2-7; D gene unclear. V lost 6 bases and J 1 base, leaving 7 bases between the germline ends. There are 12 residues in the CDR3. Germline CDR1 is LNHDA and CDR2 is SQIVND (reference sequence). The CDR3 DNA reads as TGTGCCAGTAGCCCCGGGTCCTACGAGCAGTACTTC. This gives the protein CASSPGSYEQYF.

The chain carries TRBV7-8 and TRBJ1-5; 9 positions match TRBD1. With 6 bases clipped from V and 5 bases from J, the junction kept 5 bases outside the gene matches. In germline, CDR1 is SGHVS, CDR2 FQNEAQ. This CDR3 contains 14 residues. The CDR3 reads CASRDGQGHQPQHF. In nucleotides, the CDR3 is TGTGCCAGCAGAGACGGACAGGGGCATCAGCCCCAGCATTTT.